A single sample is the source of the 3 T cell receptor beta chains below, sequenced in a study of T cells in Graves' hyperthyroidism and ophthalmopathy. RNA transcripts gave rise to amplified TCR beta CDR3 regions. Initially, a first-round RT-PCR of the TCR CDR3 employed the HTBI primer set. TCRdb ran MiXCR on the multiplex PCR reads and lists one entry per CDR3 protein. The sample records nearly 600,000 distinct CDR3 sequences, approximately 15% being singletons. The sample comprised blood. Receptors were obtained from a woman aged 30 to 39 with Graves' hyperthyroidism that later progressed to Graves' ophthalmopathy.

This clonotype was seen ten or more times. The V call is TRBV19, the J call TRBJ1-1, with D possibly being TRBD1 (6 bases). The CDR3 is 14 amino acids. The germline V gene has CDR1 LNHDA and CDR2 SQIVND (reference sequence). V lost 5 bases, J lost 5 bases, and 15 bases lay in between. In nucleotides, the CDR3 is TGTGCCAGTAGTCTCAGGGGTGATTGGACTGAAGCTTTCTTT. This sequence encodes CASSLRGDWTEAFF.

Regarding this clonotype: The CDR3 does not close with the conserved phenylalanine or tryptophan, likely indicating a read error. This chain links TRBV18 with TRBJ2-3; 8 positions match TRBD2. The CDR3 contains 17 residues. Germline V gene data show CDR1 as KGHSH and CDR2 as LQKENI. With V trimmed by 4 bases and J by 1 base, 10 bases remained unmatched. Here the CDR3 DNA reads TGTGCCAGCTCACAGGGTTCGACTAGCGCGGGCACAGATACGCAGTATCTT. Its protein is CASSQGSTSAGTDTQYL.

Only a few counts were recorded for this clonotype. This chain uses TRBV5-8 with TRBJ1-1; no reliable D call. Trimming took off 2 bases at V and 2 bases at J, with 13 bases between the two ends. Germline lookup yields CDR1 SGHTS and CDR2 YDEGEE. The CDR3 is 15 amino acids. CDR3 region: CASSFSGSVNTEAFF. CDR3 in DNA: TGTGCCAGCAGCTTCAGCGGGTCCGTAAACACTGAAGCTTTCTTT.